The clone carrying this T cell receptor (beta chain) appeared a few times. Its antigen is not identified. Sequencing targeted expressed TCRB transcripts, as all isolated RNA had been reverse transcribed. Sequencing was performed with immunoSEQ multiplex PCR; in TCRdb, only in-frame clones are kept and a portion is missing. The sample lists about 160,000 clones, under 9.5% occurring once. The sample originates from a study of beta chain features in type 1 diabetes. Study-level results: A definitive answer on HLA type influencing TCRB rearrangement was not reached here. The study found moderately but significantly shorter TCRB CDR3s in all four CD4+ subsets of Type 1 diabetes patients.

CDR3 length: 17 residues. Per the germline V gene, CDR1 is SGDLS and CDR2 is YYNGEE. Trimming cost V 6 bases and J 6 bases; bases outside gene matches: 17. V and J are TRBV9 and TRBJ2-3, with TRBD2 matching 9 bases. Input material: central memory CD4+ T cells from blood. The clonotype comes from a man aged 18 to 29 with type 1 diabetes. The CDR3 bases are TGTGCCAGCACCCCCCGGTTTGGCGGGGGGGCTCTGGATACGCAGTATTTT. As protein: CASTPRFGGGALDTQYF.